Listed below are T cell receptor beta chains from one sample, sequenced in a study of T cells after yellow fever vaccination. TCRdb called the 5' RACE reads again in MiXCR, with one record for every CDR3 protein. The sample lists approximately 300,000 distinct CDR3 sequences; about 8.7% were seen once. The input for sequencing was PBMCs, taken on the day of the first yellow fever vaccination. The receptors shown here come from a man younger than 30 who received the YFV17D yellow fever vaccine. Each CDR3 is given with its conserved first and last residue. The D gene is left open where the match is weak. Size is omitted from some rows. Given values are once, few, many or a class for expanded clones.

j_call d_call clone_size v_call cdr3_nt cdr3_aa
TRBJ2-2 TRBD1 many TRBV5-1 TGCGCCAGCAGCGAGGGGACAGCGAACACCGGGGAGCTGTTTTTT CASSEGTANTGELFF
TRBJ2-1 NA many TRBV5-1 TGCGCCAGCAGCTTGGACCCCCCTGCCTATGAGCAGTTCTTC CASSLDPPAYEQFF
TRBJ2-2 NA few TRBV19 TGTGCCAGTAGTCTCCGAGTCAGGGGCACCGGGGAGCTGTTTTTT CASSLRVRGTGELFF
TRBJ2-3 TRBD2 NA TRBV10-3 TGTGCCATCAGTCGTAGCGGGGGGGAGGCAGATACGCAGTATTTT CAISRSGGEADTQYF
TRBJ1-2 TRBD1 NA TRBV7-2 TGTGCCAGCAGCACGACAGGGACTCTTAACGGCTACACCTTC CASSTTGTLNGYTF
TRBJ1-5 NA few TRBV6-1 TGTGCCAGCAGTAATGCCCTCGGGCAGCCCCAGCATTTT CASSNALGQPQHF
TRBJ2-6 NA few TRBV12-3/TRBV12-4 TGTGCCAGCAGACAGAGCACTGGGGCCAACGTCCTGACTTTC CASRQSTGANVLTF
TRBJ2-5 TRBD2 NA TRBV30 TGTGCCTGGGGGACTAGCGGGGCTGTTAAGGGAGAGACCCAGTACTTC CAWGTSGAVKGETQYF
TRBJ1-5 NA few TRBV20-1 TGCAGTGCTAGACAATGGGCCCAGCATTTT CSARQWAQHF
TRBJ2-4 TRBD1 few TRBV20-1 TGCAGTGCTACCACAGGGGGCGGTAGAAACATTCAGTACTTC CSATTGGGRNIQYF
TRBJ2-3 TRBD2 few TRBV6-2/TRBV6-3 TGTGCCAGCGGGCGGCGCGGGACTAACAGGGATACGCAGTATTTT CASGRRGTNRDTQYF
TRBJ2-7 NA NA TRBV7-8 TGTGCCAGCAGCTTAGACGGGGCAGGGACCTCCTACGAGCAGTACTTC CASSLDGAGTSYEQYF
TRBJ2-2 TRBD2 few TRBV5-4 TGTGCCAGCAGCTTGGGTAGCGGGGGGGCCTGGACCGGGGAGCTGTTTTTT CASSLGSGGAWTGELFF
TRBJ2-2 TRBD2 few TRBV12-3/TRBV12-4 TGTGCCAGCAGGGCTATCCTACTAGCGGGTGATACCGGGGAGCTGTTTTTT CASRAILLAGDTGELFF
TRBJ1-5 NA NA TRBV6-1 TGTGCCAGCAGACGCGCCGGGGCTAGCAATCAGCCCCAGCATTTT CASRRAGASNQPQHF
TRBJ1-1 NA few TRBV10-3 TGTGCCATCAGTGAATTAGGAGGGGTCACTGAAGCTTTCTTT CAISELGGVTEAFF
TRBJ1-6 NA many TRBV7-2 TGTGCCAGCAGCTTAGGATTCCAAGACCTCCACTTT CASSLGFQDLHF
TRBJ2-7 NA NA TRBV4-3 TGCGCCAGCAGCCAAGATCTAAGAGCGGGTAGGAGAAACTACGAGCAGTACTTC CASSQDLRAGRRNYEQYF
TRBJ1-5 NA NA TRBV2 TGTGCCAGCAGTTTGGCGCAAGACTCCAAGTGGCCCCAGCATTTT CASSLAQDSKWPQHF
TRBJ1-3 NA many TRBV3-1 TGTGCCAGCGGGGGATATTCTGGAAACACCATATATTTT CASGGYSGNTIYF
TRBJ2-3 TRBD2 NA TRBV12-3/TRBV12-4 TGTGCCAGCAGTCCCTTCCCTATTCGGAGCGGGGGTACAACAGATACGCAGTATTTT CASSPFPIRSGGTTDTQYF
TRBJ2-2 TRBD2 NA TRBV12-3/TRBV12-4 TGTGCCAGCAGTTTAATCCCCGGGGGGGGCACCGGGGAGCTGTTTTTT CASSLIPGGGTGELFF
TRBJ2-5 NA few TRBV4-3 TGCGCCAGCAGCCAAGGGCCCAGGGCGGCGCAAGAGACCCAGTACTTC CASSQGPRAAQETQYF
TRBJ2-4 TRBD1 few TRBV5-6 TGTGCCACGACAGGGGTCGGCAAAAACATTCAGTACTTC CATTGVGKNIQYF
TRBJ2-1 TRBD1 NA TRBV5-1 TGCGCCAGCAGTCCAGGGACAGGGAATGTCAATGAGCAGTTCTTC CASSPGTGNVNEQFF
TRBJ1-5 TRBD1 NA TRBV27 TGTGCCAGCAGTTTTGCGAGAGGGACAGGGGGAAATCAGCCCCAGCATTTT CASSFARGTGGNQPQHF
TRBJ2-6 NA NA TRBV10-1 TGCGCCAGCAGTGACGGGAAATCTGGGGCCAACGTCCTGACTTTC CASSDGKSGANVLTF
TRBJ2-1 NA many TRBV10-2 TGCGCCGTACTCCGGGACAATTACAATGAGCAGTTCTTC CAVLRDNYNEQFF
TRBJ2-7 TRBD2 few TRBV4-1 TGCGCCAGCAGCCTTGTTGTGACTAGCGGGGGTGCCTACGAGCAGTACTTC CASSLVVTSGGAYEQYF
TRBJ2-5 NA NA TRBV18 TGTGCCAGCTCACCAGAGTCTACTAGAAGTCAAGAGACCCAGTACTTC CASSPESTRSQETQYF
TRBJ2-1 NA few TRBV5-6 TGTGCCAGCAGCTTGTCTTGGTCTGAGCAGTTCTTC CASSLSWSEQFF
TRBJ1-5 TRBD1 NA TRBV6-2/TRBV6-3 TGTGCCAGCAGTTCGACAGGGGAAGTTCAGCCCCAGCATTTT CASSSTGEVQPQHF
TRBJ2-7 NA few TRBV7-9 TGTGCCAGCAGCTCCCTCCTTACTGGGGTCGAGCAGTACTTC CASSSLLTGVEQYF
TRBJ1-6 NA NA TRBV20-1 TGCAGTGCTAGCCCCCACGTCACAAGGACTAATTCACCCCTCCACTTT CSASPHVTRTNSPLHF
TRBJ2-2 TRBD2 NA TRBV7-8 TGTGCCAGCAGCGGCCGACTAGCGGGGGCCCTGAACACCGGGGAGCTGTTTTTT CASSGRLAGALNTGELFF
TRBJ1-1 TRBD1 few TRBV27 TGTGCCAGCAGATACCGACAGGGGGTCACTGAAGCTTTCTTT CASRYRQGVTEAFF
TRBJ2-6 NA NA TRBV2 TGTGCCAGCAGTCCCAGGTGGAGCTCTGGGGCCAACGTCCTGACTTTC CASSPRWSSGANVLTF
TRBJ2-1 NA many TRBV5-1 TGCGCCAGCAGCTTGGCTAGTATCTCCGGCAGGAGCTCCTACAATGAGCAGTTCTTC CASSLASISGRSSYNEQFF
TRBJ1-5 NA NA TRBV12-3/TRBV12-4 TGTGCCAGCAGCCCCCGCTTGGGCCGGGGGCCCCAGCATTTT CASSPRLGRGPQHF
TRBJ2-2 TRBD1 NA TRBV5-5 TGTGCCAGCAGCACCCGGACAGGAGACGGGGAGCTGTTTTTT CASSTRTGDGELFF
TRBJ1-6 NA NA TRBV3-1 TGTGCCAGCAGCCAAGTTGGGGGCCCGAATTCACCCCTCCACTTT CASSQVGGPNSPLHF
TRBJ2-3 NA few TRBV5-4 TGTGCCAGCAGCAGGGGCCAGCGAGCGGGAGATACGCAGTATTTT CASSRGQRAGDTQYF
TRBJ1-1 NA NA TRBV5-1 TGCGCCAGCAGTACAGGAATGGACACTGAAGCTTTCTTT CASSTGMDTEAFF
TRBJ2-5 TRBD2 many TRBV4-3 TGCGCCAGCAGCCAAGAAGGGCCTAGCGGGACCCAAGAGACCCAGTACTTC CASSQEGPSGTQETQYF